What follows are 22 T cell receptor beta chains derived from one specimen sequenced in a study of T cell responses to AZD1222 COVID-19 vaccine (dated by TCRdb to 2020 to 2023). The library was produced with the immunoSEQ multiplex PCR assay. This is the immuneACCESS table as TCRdb keeps it, with only in-frame sequences that have V and J called. A part of the clones is gone; compared with another copy, unresolved V genes explain less than half, and the rest is unexplained. The sample yields 120,000 or so clones; roughly 87% were counted once. Roughly 3% of the sample comes from the top ten. The sample's time point label, in plain terms: baseline before first vaccination. Specimen: peripheral blood, collected on day 0 of AZD1222 vaccination. Receptors were obtained from an adult in good health.

The rearrangement joins TRBV10-1 to TRBJ2-1; a possible D gene is TRBD2 (6 bases). Looked up from germline, CDR1 is WNHNN and CDR2 is SYGVQD (reference sequence). Trimming stripped 6 bases from V and 6 bases from J, with 15 bases between. The CDR3 sequence is 14 residues long. CDR3 sequence reads: CASSPTTRGNEQFF. DNA for the CDR3: TGCGCCAGCAGCCCAACGACTAGAGGCAATGAGCAGTTCTTC.

The J gene is TRBJ2-7, the V gene TRBV24-1; perhaps D is TRBD1 or TRBD2 (6 bases each). In germline, CDR1 is KGHDR, CDR2 SFDVKD. Trimming removed 4 bases at V and 2 bases at J, with 14 bases between. The CDR3 has 15 residues. Written as DNA, the CDR3 is TGTGCCACCAGTGACGGGGGCGCTCCGCCCTACGAGCAGTACTTC. It yields the protein CATSDGGAPPYEQYF.

The rearrangement joins TRBV7-9 to TRBJ1-2; D call uncertain. V shed 0 bases and J shed 7 bases, with 9 bases lying between them. CDR1 and CDR2 (germline): SEHNR, FQNEAQ (reference sequence). This CDR3 comprises 13 residues. The CDR3 DNA reads as TGTGCCAGCAGCTTAGCGCTATTCGGTGGCTACACCTTC. It encodes CASSLALFGGYTF.

The chain recombines TRBV9 with TRBJ2-5; TRBD1 aligns across 12 bases. The CDR3 is 15 residues long. V was clipped by 4 bases and J by 5 bases; unmatched bases: 6. Germline values: CDR1 SGDLS, CDR2 YYNGEE. This CDR3 is CASSLGTGGGETQYF. The CDR3, as DNA: TGTGCCAGCAGCCTAGGGACAGGGGGCGGCGAGACCCAGTACTTC.

The chain uses TRBV5-1 and TRBJ2-1; D is possibly TRBD2 (5 bases). The germline V and J ends were trimmed by 7 bases and 0 bases, with 14 bases remaining between them. In germline, CDR1 is SGHRS, CDR2 YFSETQ. The CDR3 sequence is 15 residues long. The CDR3 sequence is CASRLVASSYNEQFF. The CDR3 DNA is TGCGCCAGCCGCCTCGTAGCGAGCTCCTACAATGAGCAGTTCTTC. Using reference TRBV5-1 and TRBJ2-1 for the parts outside the CDR3, the full variable domain is KAGVTQTPRYLIKTRGQQVTLSCSPISGHRSVSWYQQTPGQGLQFLFEYFSETQRNKGNFPGRFSGRQFSNSRSEMNVSTLELGDSALYLCASRLVASSYNEQFFGPGTRLTVL.

The genes are TRBV24-1 and TRBJ1-2; D unclear. The CDR3 loop spans 12 amino acids. V lost 2 bases, J lost 8 bases, and 8 bases lay in between. The germline gives CDR1 KGHDR, CDR2 SFDVKD. DNA of the CDR3: TGTGCCACCAGTGATTCTGAGGTCGGCTACACCTTC. Translation gives CATSDSEVGYTF.

The chain combines TRBV19 with TRBJ1-5; D is perhaps TRBD1 (5 bases). Trimming removed 7 bases at V and 4 bases at J, with 14 bases between. CDR1 LNHDA and CDR2 SQIVND come from the germline V gene (reference sequence). The CDR3 is 14 residues long. For the CDR3, the DNA is TGTGCCAGTACCCTAGGGGCATGGAATCAGCCCCAGCATTTT. It codes for CASTLGAWNQPQHF.

The chain employs TRBV7-9 and TRBJ1-4; 8 positions agree with TRBD1. Germline-derived CDR1 and CDR2 are SEHNR and FQNEAQ (reference sequence). The junction had 5 bases not matched to a gene; V was cut back by 4 bases and J by 7 bases. This CDR3 is 14 amino acids long. The DNA for the CDR3 is TGTGCCAGCAGCTCAAACACAGGGGGTGAAAAACTGTTTTTT. Its translation: CASSSNTGGEKLFF.

The sample holds one count of this clone. V and J are TRBV19 and TRBJ2-3, with D possibly matching TRBD1 (6 bases). The CDR3 contains 15 residues. The V end lost 4 bases, the J end lost 4 bases, and 15 bases lay between the germline ends. The germline gives CDR1 LNHDA, CDR2 SQIVND (reference sequence). The CDR3 bases are TGTGCCAGTAGTACACAGGGAAAAGGCGCAGATACGCAGTATTTT. Amino acid sequence: CASSTQGKGADTQYF.

This chain links TRBV9 with TRBJ2-1; no clear D gene. Germline-derived CDR1 and CDR2 are SGDLS and YYNGEE. The CDR3 has 16 residues. Trimming took 0 bases from V and 6 from J, leaving 16 bases between them. The CDR3 spells CASSVEGGVMSNEQFF. The CDR3 DNA sequence: TGTGCCAGCAGCGTAGAGGGCGGCGTGATGTCCAATGAGCAGTTCTTC.

Details on this clone: The same CDR3 also results from other DNA sequences found in this sample. V is TRBV7-2 and J is TRBJ2-6, with D perhaps matching TRBD1 (5 bases). V lost 0 bases and J 1 base, leaving 10 bases between the germline ends. The CDR3 length is 17 residues. Germline assignment: CDR1 SGHTA and CDR2 FQGNSA. The DNA of the CDR3 is TGTGCCAGCAGCTTAGCTGGGGCGCGGTCTGGGGCCAACGTCCTGACTTTC. Protein sequence: CASSLAGARSGANVLTF.

The J gene is TRBJ2-5, the V gene TRBV3-1 (or the pseudogene TRBV3-2), with TRBD2 matching 12 bases. CDR1 and CDR2 (germline): LGHDT, YNNKEL (reference sequence). This CDR3 contains 15 residues. Trimming removed 1 base from V and 4 bases from J; junction bases left unmatched: 1. CDR3 protein: CASSQASGGAETQYF. The CDR3 DNA reads as TGTGCCAGCAGCCAAGCTAGCGGGGGGGCAGAGACCCAGTACTTC.

J is TRBJ1-2 and V is TRBV28; 7 nucleotides agree with TRBD1. This CDR3 has 17 residues. With 6 bases clipped from V and 5 bases from J, the junction kept 18 bases outside the gene matches. Germline CDR1 MDHEN, CDR2 SYDVKM. The CDR3 spells CASSTTTTGLRVYGYTF. The CDR3 coding sequence is TGTGCCAGCAGCACCACAACGACAGGGCTCCGGGTTTATGGCTACACCTTC.

The rearrangement joins TRBV28 to TRBJ1-3; D ambiguous. V lost 3 bases and J 3 bases, leaving 3 bases between the germline ends. The CDR3 runs 12 residues. CDR1 MDHEN and CDR2 SYDVKM come from the germline V gene. The CDR3 bases are TGTGCCAGCAGTTTCTATGGAAACACCATATATTTT. Translated, it gives CASSFYGNTIYF. Full variable domain (outside the CDR3, taken from reference TRBV28 and TRBJ1-3): DVKVTQSSRYLVKRTGEKVFLECVQDMDHENMFWYRQDPGLGLRLIYFSYDVKMKEKGDIPEGYSVSREKKERFSLILESASTNQTSMYLCASSFYGNTIYFGEGSWLTVV.

The V and J genes are TRBV5-8 and TRBJ1-5; 7 bases match TRBD1. The V segment lost 7 bases and the J segment 6 bases; nucleotides outside the gene matches: 13. The CDR3 spans 15 residues. The germline V gene encodes CDR1 SGHTS and CDR2 YDEGEE. In nucleotides, the CDR3 is TGTGCCAGCGGTGGGGGGAGACAGGGTGGTCAGCCCCAGCATTTT. This translates into CASGGGRQGGQPQHF.

This clone appeared once. The V gene is TRBV5-8, the J gene TRBJ1-6; D not resolved. CDR1 is SGHTS, CDR2 YDEGEE, per germline. The CDR3 spans 12 residues. V was shortened by 4 bases and J by 9 bases, with 8 bases between the two germline ends. The DNA of the CDR3 is TGTGCCAGCAGCCTGGGCAGTTCACCCCTCCACTTT. This encodes CASSLGSSPLHF.

The chain has TRBV6-6 and TRBJ2-5; possibly TRBD2 for D (5 bases). This CDR3 is 18 amino acids long. Germline CDR1 is MNHNY and CDR2 is SVGAGI (reference sequence). Trimming removed 5 bases at V and 3 bases at J, with 25 bases between. For the CDR3, the DNA is TGTGCCAGCAGTCAAAACCCAAATATCCGGGATAACAAAGAGACCCAGTACTTC. This codes for CASSQNPNIRDNKETQYF.

This clone was picked up one time. This chain links TRBV27 with TRBJ1-2; TRBD1 matches at 11 bases. Germline CDR1 is MNHEY and CDR2 is SMNVEV (reference sequence). The CDR3 is made up of 14 amino acids. With 3 bases clipped from V and 5 bases from J, the junction kept 2 bases outside the gene matches. The CDR3 sequence: CASSFGTGGYGYTF. The CDR3 region has the DNA TGTGCCAGCAGTTTTGGGACAGGGGGTTATGGCTACACCTTC.

The chain links TRBV27 to TRBJ2-7, with 9 bases aligning to TRBD1. The trim removed 6 bases at V and 2 bases at J, leaving 11 bases unmatched. Germline V gene lookup returns CDR1 MNHEY and CDR2 SMNVEV (reference sequence). The CDR3 covers 16 residues. CDR3 nucleotide sequence: TGTGCCAGCAGCGCCCAACAGGGGGCATCACCCTACGAGCAGTACTTC. Protein: CASSAQQGASPYEQYF.

The rearrangement links TRBV6-5 to TRBJ1-1; no clear D gene. V was trimmed by 2 bases and J by 0 bases, leaving 10 bases between them. The CDR3 runs to 15 residues. Germline lookup yields CDR1 MNHEY and CDR2 SVGAGI. The DNA of the CDR3 is TGTGCCAGCAGTTACGGCAGCAGCATGAACACTGAAGCTTTCTTT. Translated: CASSYGSSMNTEAFF.

The V gene is TRBV28, the J gene TRBJ2-2; 9 nucleotides match TRBD1. CDR1 MDHEN and CDR2 SYDVKM come from the germline V gene. J gave up 6 bases and V 6 bases, and 11 bases lay outside the gene matches. The CDR3 is made up of 16 amino acids. For the CDR3, the DNA is TGTGCCAGCAGCCTAAGTCCCGGGACAGGGCCCGGGGAGCTGTTTTTT. Translated: CASSLSPGTGPGELFF.

The DNA of the CDR3 is TGTGCCAGTAGTATCCCCGGGGACTACCAGCCCCAGCATTTT. Its protein product is CASSIPGDYQPQHF. This sequence joins TRBV19 and TRBJ1-5; D possibly corresponds to TRBD1 (5 bases). V gave up 3 bases and J gave up 7 bases, with 13 bases separating them. CDR1 is LNHDA, CDR2 SQIVND, per germline (reference sequence). The CDR3 length is 14 residues.